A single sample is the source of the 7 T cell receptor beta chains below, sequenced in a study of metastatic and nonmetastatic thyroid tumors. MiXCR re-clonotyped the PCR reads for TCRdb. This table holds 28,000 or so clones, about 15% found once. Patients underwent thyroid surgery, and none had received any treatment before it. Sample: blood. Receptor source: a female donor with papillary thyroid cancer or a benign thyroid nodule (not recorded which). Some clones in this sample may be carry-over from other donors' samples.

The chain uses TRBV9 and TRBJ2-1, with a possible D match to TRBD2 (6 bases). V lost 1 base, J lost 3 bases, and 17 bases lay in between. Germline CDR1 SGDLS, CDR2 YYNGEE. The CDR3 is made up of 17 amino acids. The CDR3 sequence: CASSVWGSGEGYNEQFF. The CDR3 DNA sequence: TGTGCCAGCAGCGTATGGGGGTCGGGAGAAGGCTACAATGAGCAGTTCTTC.

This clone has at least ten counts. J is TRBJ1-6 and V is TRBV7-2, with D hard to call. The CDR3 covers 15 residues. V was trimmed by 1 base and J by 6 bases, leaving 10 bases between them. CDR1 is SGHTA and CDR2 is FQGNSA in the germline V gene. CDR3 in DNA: TGTGCCAGCAGCTTAGAGTGGGGATTTAATTCACCCCTCCACTTT. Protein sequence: CASSLEWGFNSPLHF. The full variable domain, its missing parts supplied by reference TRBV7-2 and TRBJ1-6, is GAGVSQSPSNKVTEKGKDVELRCDPISGHTALYWYRQSLGQGLEFLIYFQGNSAPDKSGLPSDRFSAERTGGSVSTLTIQRTQQEDSAVYLCASSLEWGFNSPLHFGNGTRLTVT.

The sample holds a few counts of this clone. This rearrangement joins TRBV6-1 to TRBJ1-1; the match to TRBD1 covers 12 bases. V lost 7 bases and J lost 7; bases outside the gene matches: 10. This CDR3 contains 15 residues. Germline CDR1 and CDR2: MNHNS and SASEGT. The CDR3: CASTAGTGGQHEAFF. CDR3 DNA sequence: TGTGCCAGCACTGCCGGGACAGGGGGCCAGCATGAAGCTTTCTTT.

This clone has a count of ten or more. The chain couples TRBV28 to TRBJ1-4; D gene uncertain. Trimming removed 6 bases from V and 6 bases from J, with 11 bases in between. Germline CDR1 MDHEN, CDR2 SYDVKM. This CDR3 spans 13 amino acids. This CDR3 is CASRGGSDEKLFF. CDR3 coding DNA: TGTGCCAGCAGGGGAGGGAGCGATGAAAAACTGTTTTTT.

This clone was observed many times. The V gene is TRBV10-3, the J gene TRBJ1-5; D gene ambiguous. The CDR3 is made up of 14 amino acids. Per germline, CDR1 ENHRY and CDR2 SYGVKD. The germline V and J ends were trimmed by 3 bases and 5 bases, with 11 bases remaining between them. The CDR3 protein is CAISDGQRDQPQHF. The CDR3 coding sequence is TGTGCCATCAGTGATGGGCAGAGGGATCAGCCCCAGCATTTT.

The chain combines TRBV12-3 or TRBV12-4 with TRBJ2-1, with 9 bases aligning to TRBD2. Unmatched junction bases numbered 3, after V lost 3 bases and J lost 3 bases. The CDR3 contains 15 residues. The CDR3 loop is CASSLETSGYNEQFF. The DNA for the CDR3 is TGTGCCAGCAGTTTGGAGACTAGCGGCTACAATGAGCAGTTCTTC.

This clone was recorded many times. The CDR3 loop is CSVGLAGTRYEQFF. The DNA of the CDR3 is TGCAGCGTTGGACTAGCGGGCACCCGGTATGAGCAGTTCTTC. The chain joins TRBV29-1 to TRBJ2-1, with 10 bases fitting TRBD2. Germline CDR1 and CDR2: SQVTM and ANQGSEA. This CDR3 spans 14 amino acids. The ends lost 4 bases at V and 8 bases at J; junction bases unmatched: 8.